The 6 T cell receptor beta chains given below trace back to one sample, sequenced in a study of T-cell memory formation after mild COVID-19. TCRdb reanalysed the 5' RACE reads using MiXCR and keeps one entry per CDR3 protein. The sample carries around 220,000 distinct CDR3 sequences, about 16% recorded once. Sequencing was carried out using PBMCs or a T cell subset sorted from them (not recorded which). The receptor source for this set is a man younger than 30 who had mild COVID-19 (a few samples of this study predate the infection). Cell type and time point are not known.

This sequence joins TRBV6-2 or TRBV6-3 and TRBJ2-7; tentative D call: TRBD2 (6 bases). The CDR3 length is 14 residues. The V gene lost 6 bases and the J gene lost 2 bases, with 14 bases spanning the gap. CDR1 and CDR2 from the germline V gene are MNHEY and SVGEGT. CDR3 amino acids: CASRGLVDPYEQYV. The CDR3 bases are TGTGCCAGCAGGGGACTCGTCGACCCCTACGAGCAGTACGTC.

This clonotype was picked up a small number of times. The V call is TRBV7-3, the J call TRBJ2-5, with TRBD2 matching over 7 bases. This CDR3 is built from 13 residues. The V and J ends lost 2 bases and 11 bases, in that order; junction bases with no gene match: 8. In germline, CDR1 is SGHTA, CDR2 FQGTGA. The CDR3 DNA is TGTGCCAGCAGCTTATCCGGGACTACCCAACAGTACTTC. This codes for CASSLSGTTQQYF.

This clonotype has more than one count but fewer than ten. V is TRBV7-2 and J is TRBJ2-5; 7 bases align to TRBD2. Germline V gene lookup returns CDR1 SGHTA and CDR2 FQGNSA. V gave up 3 bases and J gave up 5 bases; unmatched junction bases: 6. This CDR3 is built from 14 residues. CDR3 in amino acids: CASSFDGGRETQYF. In DNA form, the CDR3 reads TGTGCCAGCAGCTTCGACGGGGGGAGGGAGACCCAGTACTTC.

The genes are TRBV9 and TRBJ2-5; D possibly uses TRBD1 or TRBD2 (5 bases each). CDR1 and CDR2 (germline): SGDLS, YYNGEE. Trimming cost V 0 bases and J 4 bases, with 10 bases left between them. The CDR3 length is 14 residues. For the CDR3, the DNA is TGTGCCAGCAGCGTAGCTGGGGGATCAGAGACCCAGTACTTC. This codes for CASSVAGGSETQYF.

The chain uses TRBV7-2 and TRBJ1-2; perhaps TRBD1 as D (5 bases). V lost 5 bases and J 0 bases, leaving 10 bases between the germline ends. Germline V gene lookup returns CDR1 SGHTA and CDR2 FQGNSA. The CDR3 spans 14 residues. The CDR3 nucleotides read TGTGCCAGCAGCCGGGACGGTTCTAACTATGGCTACACCTTC. It yields the protein CASSRDGSNYGYTF.

This chain links TRBV2 with TRBJ1-6, with TRBD1 as a possible D gene (5 bases). CDR1 SNHLY and CDR2 FYNNEI come from the germline V gene. Trimming stripped 6 bases from V and 11 bases from J, with 17 bases between. CDR3 length equals 14 residues. Here the CDR3 reads CASRLQVFEAPLHF. CDR3 bases: TGTGCCAGCAGGTTACAGGTTTTTGAGGCACCCCTCCACTTT.